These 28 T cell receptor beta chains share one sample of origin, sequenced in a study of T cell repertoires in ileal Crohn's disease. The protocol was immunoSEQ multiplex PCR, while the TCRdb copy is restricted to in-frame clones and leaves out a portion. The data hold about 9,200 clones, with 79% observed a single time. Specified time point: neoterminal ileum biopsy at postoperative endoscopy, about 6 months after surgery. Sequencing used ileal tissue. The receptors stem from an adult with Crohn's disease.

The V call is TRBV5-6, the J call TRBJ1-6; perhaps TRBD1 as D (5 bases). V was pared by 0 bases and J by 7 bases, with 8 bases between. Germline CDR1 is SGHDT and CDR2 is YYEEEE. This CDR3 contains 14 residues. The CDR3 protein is CASSLGQINSPLHF. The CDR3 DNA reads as TGTGCCAGCAGCTTGGGACAGATCAATTCACCCCTCCACTTT.

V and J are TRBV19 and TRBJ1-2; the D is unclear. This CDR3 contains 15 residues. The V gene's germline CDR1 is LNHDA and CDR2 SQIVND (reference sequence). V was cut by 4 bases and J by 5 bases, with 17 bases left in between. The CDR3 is CASSTRPGARYGYTF. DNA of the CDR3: TGTGCCAGTAGTACGAGACCGGGAGCGCGTTATGGCTACACCTTC.

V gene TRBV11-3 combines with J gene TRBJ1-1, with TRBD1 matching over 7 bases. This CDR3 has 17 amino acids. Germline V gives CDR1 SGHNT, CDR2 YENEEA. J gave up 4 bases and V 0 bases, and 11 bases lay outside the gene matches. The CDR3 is CASSLDRAGGGGTEAFF. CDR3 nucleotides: TGTGCCAGCAGCTTAGATAGGGCAGGGGGAGGCGGCACTGAAGCTTTCTTT.

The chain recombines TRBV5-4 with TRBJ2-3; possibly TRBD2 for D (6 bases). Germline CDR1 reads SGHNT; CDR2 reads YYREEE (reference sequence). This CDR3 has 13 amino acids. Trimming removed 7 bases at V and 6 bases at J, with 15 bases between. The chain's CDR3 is CASGDSGRDTQYF. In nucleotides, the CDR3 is TGTGCCAGCGGGGACTCGGGGCGGGATACGCAGTATTTT.

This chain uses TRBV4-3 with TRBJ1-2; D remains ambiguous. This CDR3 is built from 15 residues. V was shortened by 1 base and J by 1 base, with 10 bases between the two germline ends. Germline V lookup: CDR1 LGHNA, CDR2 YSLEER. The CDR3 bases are TGCGCCAGCAGCCAAGTCAACCCCAGTAACTATGGCTACACCTTC. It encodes CASSQVNPSNYGYTF.

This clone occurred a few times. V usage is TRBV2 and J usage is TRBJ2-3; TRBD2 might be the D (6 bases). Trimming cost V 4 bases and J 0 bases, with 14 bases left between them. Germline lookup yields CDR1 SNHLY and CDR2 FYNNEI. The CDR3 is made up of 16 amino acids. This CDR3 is CASSVLRGASTDTQYF. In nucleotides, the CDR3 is TGTGCCAGCAGTGTCCTGCGCGGGGCTAGCACAGATACGCAGTATTTT. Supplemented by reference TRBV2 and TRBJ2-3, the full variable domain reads EPEVTQTPSHQVTQMGQEVILRCVPISNHLYFYWYRQILGQKVEFLVSFYNNEISEKSEIFDDQFSVERPDGSNFTLKIRSTKLEDSAMYFCASSVLRGASTDTQYFGPGTRLTVL.

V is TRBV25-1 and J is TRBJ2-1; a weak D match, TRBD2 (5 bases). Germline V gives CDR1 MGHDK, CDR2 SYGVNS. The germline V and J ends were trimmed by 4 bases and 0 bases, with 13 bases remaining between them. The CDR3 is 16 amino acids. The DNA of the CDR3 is TGTGCCAGCAGTGGAATAGCGAAGAGCTCCTACAATGAGCAGTTCTTC. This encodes CASSGIAKSSYNEQFF. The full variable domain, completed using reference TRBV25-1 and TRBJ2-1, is EADIYQTPRYLVIGTGKKITLECSQTMGHDKMYWYQQDPGMELHLIHYSYGVNSTEKGDLSSESTVSRIRTEHFPLTLESARPSHTSQYLCASSGIAKSSYNEQFFGPGTRLTVL.

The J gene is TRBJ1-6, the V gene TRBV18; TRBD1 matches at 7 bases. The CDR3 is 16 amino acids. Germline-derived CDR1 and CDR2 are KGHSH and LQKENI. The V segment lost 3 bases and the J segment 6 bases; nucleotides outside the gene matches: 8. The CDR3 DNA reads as TGTGCCAGCTCACCGCCGGGACAGTGGCGTAATTCACCCCTCCACTTT. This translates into CASSPPGQWRNSPLHF. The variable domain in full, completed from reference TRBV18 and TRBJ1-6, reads NAGVMQNPRHLVRRRGQEARLRCSPMKGHSHVYWYRQLPEEGLKFMVYLQKENIIDESGMPKERFSAEFPKEGPSILRIQQVVRGDSAAYFCASSPPGQWRNSPLHFGNGTRLTVT.

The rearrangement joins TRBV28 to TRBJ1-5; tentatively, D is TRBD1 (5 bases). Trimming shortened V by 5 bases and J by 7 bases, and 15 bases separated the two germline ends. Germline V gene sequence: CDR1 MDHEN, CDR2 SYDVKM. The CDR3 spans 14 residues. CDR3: CASSRQSGGQPQHF. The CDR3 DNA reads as TGTGCCAGCAGTAGACAGAGCGGGGGACAGCCCCAGCATTTT. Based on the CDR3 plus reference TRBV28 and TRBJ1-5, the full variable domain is DVKVTQSSRYLVKRTGEKVFLECVQDMDHENMFWYRQDPGLGLRLIYFSYDVKMKEKGDIPEGYSVSREKKERFSLILESASTNQTSMYLCASSRQSGGQPQHFGDGTRLSIL.

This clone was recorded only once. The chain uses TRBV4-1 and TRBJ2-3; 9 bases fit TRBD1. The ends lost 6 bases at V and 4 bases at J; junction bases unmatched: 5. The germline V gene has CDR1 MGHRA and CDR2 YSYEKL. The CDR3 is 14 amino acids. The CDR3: CASSPRTGADTQYF. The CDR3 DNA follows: TGCGCCAGCAGTCCACGGACAGGGGCAGATACGCAGTATTTT.

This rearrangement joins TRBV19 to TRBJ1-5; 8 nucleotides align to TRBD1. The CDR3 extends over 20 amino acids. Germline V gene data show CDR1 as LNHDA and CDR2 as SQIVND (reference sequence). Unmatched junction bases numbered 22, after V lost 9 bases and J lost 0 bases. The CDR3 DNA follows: TGTGCCAGCCGGGCGGGGAGGGGCAGGGGGCGGTTTGATAGCAATCAGCCCCAGCATTTT. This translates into CASRAGRGRGRFDSNQPQHF.

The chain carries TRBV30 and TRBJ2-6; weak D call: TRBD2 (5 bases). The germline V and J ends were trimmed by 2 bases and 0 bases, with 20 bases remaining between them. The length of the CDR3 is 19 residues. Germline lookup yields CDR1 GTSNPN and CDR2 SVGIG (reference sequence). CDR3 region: CAWSLRVPYTLSGANVLTF. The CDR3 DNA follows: TGTGCCTGGAGTTTGAGGGTCCCTTACACCCTCTCTGGGGCCAACGTCCTGACTTTC.

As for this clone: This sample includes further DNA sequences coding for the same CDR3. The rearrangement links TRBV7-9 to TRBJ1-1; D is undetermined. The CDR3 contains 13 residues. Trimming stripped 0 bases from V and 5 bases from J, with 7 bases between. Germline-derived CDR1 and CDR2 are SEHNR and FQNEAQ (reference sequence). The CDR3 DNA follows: TGTGCCAGCAGCTTAGCCACGGGAACTGAAGCTTTCTTT. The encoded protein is CASSLATGTEAFF.

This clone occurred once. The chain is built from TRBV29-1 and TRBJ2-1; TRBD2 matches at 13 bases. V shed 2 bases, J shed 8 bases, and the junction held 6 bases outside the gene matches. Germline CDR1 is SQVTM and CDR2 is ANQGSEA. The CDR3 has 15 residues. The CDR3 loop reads CSVEKTSGRIDEQFF. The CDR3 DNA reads TGCAGCGTTGAAAAGACTAGCGGGAGGATTGATGAGCAGTTCTTC.

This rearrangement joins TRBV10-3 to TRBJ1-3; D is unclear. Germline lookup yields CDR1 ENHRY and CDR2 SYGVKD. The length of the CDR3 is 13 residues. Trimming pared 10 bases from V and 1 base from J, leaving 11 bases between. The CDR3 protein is CATTEGSGNTIYF. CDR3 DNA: TGTGCCACGACCGAGGGTTCTGGAAACACCATATATTTT.

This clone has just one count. CDR3 in DNA: TGCGCCAGCAGCCTGGGGACAGCCCAAGAGACCCAGTACTTC. This codes for CASSLGTAQETQYF. The chain joins TRBV4-1 to TRBJ2-5; 7 bases are shared with TRBD1. The CDR3 is 14 residues long. After removal of 4 bases from V and 1 base from J, the junction contained 3 bases not matched to a gene. CDR1 and CDR2 from the germline V gene are MGHRA and YSYEKL.

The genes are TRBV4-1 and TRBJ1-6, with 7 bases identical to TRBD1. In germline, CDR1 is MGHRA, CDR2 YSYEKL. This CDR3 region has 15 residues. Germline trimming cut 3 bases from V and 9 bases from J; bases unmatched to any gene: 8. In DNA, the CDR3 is TGCGCCAGCAGCCAGACGACAGGGTCCGGTTCACCCCTCCACTTT. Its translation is CASSQTTGSGSPLHF.

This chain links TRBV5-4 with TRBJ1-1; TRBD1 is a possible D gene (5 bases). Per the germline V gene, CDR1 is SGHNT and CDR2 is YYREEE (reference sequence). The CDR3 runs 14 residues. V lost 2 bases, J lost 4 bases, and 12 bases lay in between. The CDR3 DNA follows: TGTGCCAGCAGCTTAGGGGAGGTCGGCACTGAAGCTTTCTTT. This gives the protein CASSLGEVGTEAFF. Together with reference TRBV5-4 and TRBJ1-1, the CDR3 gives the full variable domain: ETGVTQSPTHLIKTRGQQVTLRCSSQSGHNTVSWYQQALGQGPQFIFQYYREEENGRGNFPPRFSGLQFPNYSSELNVNALELDDSALYLCASSLGEVGTEAFFGQGTRLTVV.

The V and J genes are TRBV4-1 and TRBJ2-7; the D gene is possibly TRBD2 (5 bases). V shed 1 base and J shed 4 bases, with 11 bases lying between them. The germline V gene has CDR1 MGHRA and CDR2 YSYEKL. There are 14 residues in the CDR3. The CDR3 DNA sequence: TGCGCCAGCAGCCAAGGGGAGATGGGATACGAGCAGTACTTC. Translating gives CASSQGEMGYEQYF.

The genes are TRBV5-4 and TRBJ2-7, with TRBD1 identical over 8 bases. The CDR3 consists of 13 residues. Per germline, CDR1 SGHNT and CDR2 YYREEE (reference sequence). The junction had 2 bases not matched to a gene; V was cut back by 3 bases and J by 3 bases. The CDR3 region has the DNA TGTGCCAGCAGCTGGGACAGGAACTACGAGCAGTACTTC. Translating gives CASSWDRNYEQYF.

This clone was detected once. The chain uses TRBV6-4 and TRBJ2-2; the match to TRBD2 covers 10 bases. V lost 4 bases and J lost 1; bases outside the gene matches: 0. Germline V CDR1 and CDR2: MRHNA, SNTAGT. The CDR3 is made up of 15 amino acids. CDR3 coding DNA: TGTGCCAGCAGTGGGACTAGCGGGAACACCGGGGAGCTGTTTTTT. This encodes CASSGTSGNTGELFF.

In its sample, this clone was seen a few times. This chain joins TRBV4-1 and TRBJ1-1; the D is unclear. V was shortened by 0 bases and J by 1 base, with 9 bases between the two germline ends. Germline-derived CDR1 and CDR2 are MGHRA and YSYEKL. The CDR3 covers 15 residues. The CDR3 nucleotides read TGCGCCAGCAGCCAAGATCGGGAGGGGAACACTGAAGCTTTCTTT. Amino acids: CASSQDREGNTEAFF.

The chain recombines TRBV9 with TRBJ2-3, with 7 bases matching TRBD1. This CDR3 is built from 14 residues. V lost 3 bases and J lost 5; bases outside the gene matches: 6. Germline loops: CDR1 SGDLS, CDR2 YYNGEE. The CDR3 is CASSATGQGDTQYF. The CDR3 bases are TGTGCCAGCAGCGCGACAGGGCAGGGAGATACGCAGTATTTT. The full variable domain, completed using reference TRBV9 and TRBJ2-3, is DSGVTQTPKHLITATGQRVTLRCSPRSGDLSVYWYQQSLDQGLQFLIQYYNGEERAKGNILERFSAQQFPDLHSELNLSSLELGDSALYFCASSATGQGDTQYFGPGTRLTVL.

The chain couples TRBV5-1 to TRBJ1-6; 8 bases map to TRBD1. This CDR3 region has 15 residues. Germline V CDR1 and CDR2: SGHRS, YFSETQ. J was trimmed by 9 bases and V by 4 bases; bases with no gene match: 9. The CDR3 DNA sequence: TGCGCCAGCAGCCCGCAGACAGGGGATAGTTCACCCCTCCACTTT. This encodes CASSPQTGDSSPLHF.

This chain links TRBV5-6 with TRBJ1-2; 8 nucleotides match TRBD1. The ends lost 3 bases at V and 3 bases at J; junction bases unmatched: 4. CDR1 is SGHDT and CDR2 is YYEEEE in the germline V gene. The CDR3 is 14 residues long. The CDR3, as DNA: TGTGCCAGCAGCTCCGGACAGGGATACTATGGCTACACCTTC. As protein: CASSSGQGYYGYTF. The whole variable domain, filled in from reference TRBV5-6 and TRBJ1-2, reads DAGVTQSPTHLIKTRGQQVTLRCSPKSGHDTVSWYQQALGQGPQFIFQYYEEEERQRGNFPDRFSGHQFPNYSSELNVNALLLGDSALYLCASSSGQGYYGYTFGSGTRLTVV.

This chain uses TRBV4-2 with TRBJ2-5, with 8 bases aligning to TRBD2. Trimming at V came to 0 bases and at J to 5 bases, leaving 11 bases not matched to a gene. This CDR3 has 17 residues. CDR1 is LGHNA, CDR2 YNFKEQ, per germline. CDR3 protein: CASSQDPSGSISETQYF. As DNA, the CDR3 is TGTGCCAGCAGCCAAGATCCAAGCGGGAGTATATCGGAGACCCAGTACTTC.

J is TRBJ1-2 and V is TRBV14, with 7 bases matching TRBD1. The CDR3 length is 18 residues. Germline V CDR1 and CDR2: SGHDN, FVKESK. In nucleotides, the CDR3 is TGTCTCGGGAAAAAGGGCGACAGGGCAAAACCACTCAACTATGGCTACACCTTC. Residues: CLGKKGDRAKPLNYGYTF. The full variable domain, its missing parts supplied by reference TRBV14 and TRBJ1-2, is EAGVTQFPSHSVIEKGQTVTLRCDPISGHDNLYWYRRVMGKEIKFLLHFVKESKQDESGMPNNRFLAERTGGTYSTLKVQPAELEDSGVYFCLGKKGDRAKPLNYGYTFGSGTRLTVV.

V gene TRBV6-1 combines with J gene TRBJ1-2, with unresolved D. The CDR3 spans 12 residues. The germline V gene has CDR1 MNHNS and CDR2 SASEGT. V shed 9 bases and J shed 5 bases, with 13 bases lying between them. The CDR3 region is CASLPLGYGYTF. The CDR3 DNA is TGTGCCAGTCTCCCTCTCGGGTATGGCTACACCTTC.